This is a list of T cell receptor beta chains from one sample in a study of blood T cell repertoires in COVID-19. Measured with immunoSEQ multiplex PCR; TCRdb has only the in-frame clones, and not every one. The data hold some 250,000 clones, with roughly four fifths observed a single time. The specimen was peripheral blood. Receptor source: a woman at least 80 years old with acute or convalescent COVID-19. CDR3s include the opening cysteine and the closing phenylalanine or tryptophan. The D gene is left open where the match is weak. Some rows mark clone size as missing; the rest say once, few, many or name a class of expanded clone.

size,V,J,D,CDR3,DNA
-,TRBV11-2,TRBJ2-3,TRBD1,CASSFPGQGAMTDTQYF,TGTGCCAGCAGCTTCCCCGGACAGGGGGCTATGACAGATACGCAGTATTTT
-,TRBV29-1,TRBJ1-1,TRBD1,CSLQGALGTEAFF,TGCAGCTTACAGGGGGCATTGGGCACTGAAGCTTTCTTT
-,TRBV6-1,TRBJ2-5,-,CASSEGGAQETQYF,TGTGCCAGCAGTGAGGGGGGGGCCCAAGAGACCCAGTACTTC
-,TRBV5-1,TRBJ2-2,TRBD2,CASSKGGTSGSTGELFF,TGCGCCAGCAGCAAAGGCGGGACTAGCGGATCCACCGGGGAGCTGTTTTTT
-,TRBV19,TRBJ1-5,-,CASSIELYQPQHF,TGTGCCAGTAGTATAGAACTGTATCAGCCCCAGCATTTT
-,TRBV5-4,TRBJ1-2,TRBD1,CASSSRTGGYTF,TGTGCCAGCAGCTCCAGGACAGGTGGCTACACCTTC
-,TRBV6-5,TRBJ2-5,-,CASRAPIVETQYF,TGTGCCAGCAGAGCCCCTATAGTAGAGACCCAGTACTTC
-,TRBV2,TRBJ1-4,TRBD1,CASSLTGTGEKLFF,TGTGCCAGCAGCCTGACAGGGACTGGTGAAAAACTGTTTTTT
-,TRBV4-1,TRBJ1-5,-,CASSQDGRSNQPQHF,TGCGCCAGCAGCCAAGATGGCCGTAGCAATCAGCCCCAGCATTTT
few,TRBV2,TRBJ1-1,TRBD1,CASSGTGGGTEAFF,TGTGCCAGCAGCGGGACAGGGGGAGGAACTGAAGCTTTCTTT
-,TRBV5-4,TRBJ1-1,-,CASSLGPRPEAFF,TGTGCCAGCAGCTTGGGGCCGAGGCCTGAAGCTTTCTTT
-,TRBV2,TRBJ1-1,-,CASSEVGGARAFF,TGTGCCAGCAGTGAAGTAGGGGGTGCAAGAGCTTTCTTT